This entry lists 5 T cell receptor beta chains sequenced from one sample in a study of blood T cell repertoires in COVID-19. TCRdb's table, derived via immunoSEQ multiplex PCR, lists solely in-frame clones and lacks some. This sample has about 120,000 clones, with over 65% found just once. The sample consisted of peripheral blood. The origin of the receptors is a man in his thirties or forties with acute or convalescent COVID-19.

CDR3 protein: CASILAGPNNEQFF. The DNA for the CDR3 is TGCGCCAGCATCCTAGCGGGGCCCAACAATGAGCAGTTCTTC. V usage is TRBV10-1 and J usage is TRBJ2-1; TRBD2 matches 9 bases. Germline lookup yields CDR1 WNHNN and CDR2 SYGVQD (reference sequence). The CDR3 has 14 residues. The V segment lost 7 bases and the J segment 5 bases; nucleotides outside the gene matches: 6.

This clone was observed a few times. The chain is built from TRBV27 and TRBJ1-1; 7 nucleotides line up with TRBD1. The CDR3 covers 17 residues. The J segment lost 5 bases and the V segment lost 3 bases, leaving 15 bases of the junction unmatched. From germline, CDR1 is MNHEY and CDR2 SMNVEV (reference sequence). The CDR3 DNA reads TGTGCCAGCAGTTTGACGGGACAGTTAATTAGTAAGACTGAAGCTTTCTTT. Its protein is CASSLTGQLISKTEAFF.

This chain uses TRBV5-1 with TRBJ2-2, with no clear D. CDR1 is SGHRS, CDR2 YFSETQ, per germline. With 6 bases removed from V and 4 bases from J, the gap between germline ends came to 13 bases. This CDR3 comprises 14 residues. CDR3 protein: CASIRSEFTGELFF. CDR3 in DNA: TGCGCCAGCATTCGGAGTGAATTCACCGGGGAGCTGTTTTTT.

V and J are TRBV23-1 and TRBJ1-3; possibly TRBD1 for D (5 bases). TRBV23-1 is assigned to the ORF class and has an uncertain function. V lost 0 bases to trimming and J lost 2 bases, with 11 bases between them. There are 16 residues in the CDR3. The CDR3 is CASSQSQGCTGNTIYF. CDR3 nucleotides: TGCGCCAGCAGTCAATCCCAGGGTTGCACTGGAAACACCATATATTTT.

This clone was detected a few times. This chain's CDR3 is CATRGYQETQYF. The CDR3 coding sequence is TGTGCCACCCGGGGATACCAAGAGACCCAGTACTTC. The J gene is TRBJ2-5, the V gene TRBV15; the D gene is possibly TRBD2 (5 bases). CDR1 and CDR2 (germline): LNHNV, YYDKDF (reference sequence). Trimming shortened V by 8 bases and J by 0 bases, and 7 bases separated the two germline ends. CDR3 length: 12 amino acids.